Listed below are T cell receptor beta chains from one sample, sequenced in a study of OX40 agonist ivuxolimab in advanced cancers. TCRdb's table, derived via immunoSEQ multiplex PCR, lists solely in-frame clones and lacks some. The table lists about 7,800 clones, around 78% of them singletons. Sequencing was performed on CD4+ or CD8+ T cells sorted from blood, taken in a trial of the OX40 agonist ivuxolimab. The receptors here all came from an adult with an advanced solid tumor such as melanoma, head and neck, liver or kidney cancer. Both conserved end residues are part of each CDR3. D genes are given only for firm matches. Expanded clones get a size class; other rows say once, few or many, or leave the size out.

j_call	clone_size	d_call	v_call	cdr3_nt	cdr3_aa
TRBJ1-1	many	-	TRBV4-1	TGCGCCTCCAAGGGGGGGACCTCGAACACTGAAGCTTTCTTT	CASKGGTSNTEAFF
TRBJ1-2	few	-	TRBV7-8	TGTGCCAGCAGCCGGGGGGGCAGGGATGGCTACACCTTC	CASSRGGRDGYTF
TRBJ1-5	-	-	TRBV7-8	TGTGCCAGCAGCTTAGGAGGTCAGCCCCAGCATTTT	CASSLGGQPQHF
TRBJ1-5	-	-	TRBV16	TGTGCCAGCAGCCAATACACAGGGAGCAATCAGCCCCAGCATTTT	CASSQYTGSNQPQHF
TRBJ2-1	large	-	TRBV28	TGTGCCAGCAGTTTAGGCGGGGATGAGCAGTTCTTC	CASSLGGDEQFF
TRBJ1-4	-	TRBD1	TRBV6-5	TGTGCCAGCAGTTACTCGGGACAGCTTAATGAAAAACTGTTTTTT	CASSYSGQLNEKLFF
TRBJ1-1	-	-	TRBV28	TGTGCCAGCAAAGGGTGGCATTCGAACACTGAAGCTTTCTTT	CASKGWHSNTEAFF
TRBJ1-5	once	-	TRBV6-5	TGTGCCAGCAGTGGAATAGCAGGCAATCAGCCCCAGCATTTT	CASSGIAGNQPQHF
TRBJ2-2	-	-	TRBV27	TGTGCCAGCAGATTTAGGGGGGAGCTGTTTTTT	CASRFRGELFF
TRBJ2-1	-	TRBD2	TRBV9	TGTGCCAGCAGCGTAGAACTAGCGGGGGGTCCATCCTACAATGAGCAGTTCTTC	CASSVELAGGPSYNEQFF
TRBJ2-3	few	-	TRBV5-6	TGTGCCAGCAGCGCCGCTCCTTTAGCGCTAGCAACAGATACGCAGTATTTT	CASSAAPLALATDTQYF
TRBJ2-2	-	-	TRBV11-3	TGTGCCAGCAGCTTAGTGTCCACCGGGGAGCTGTTTTTT	CASSLVSTGELFF
TRBJ2-7	-	-	TRBV4-3	TGCGCCAGCAGCCAAGATACTGGGCACGAGCAGTACTTC	CASSQDTGHEQYF
TRBJ2-7	few	TRBD2	TRBV7-7	TGTGCCAGCTCTAGCGGGGGGGCCTACGAGCAGTACTTC	CASSSGGAYEQYF
TRBJ2-7	few	-	TRBV9	TGTGCCAGCAACGTCCGGGACTGGCCTTCTTTTGGCTACGAGCAGTACTTC	CASNVRDWPSFGYEQYF
TRBJ2-1	-	-	TRBV7-8	TGTGCCAGCAGCCAATGGCTTAACAATGAGCAGTTCTTC	CASSQWLNNEQFF
TRBJ1-5	-	-	TRBV11-1	TGTGCCAGCAGCCCAGGGAACAATCAGCCCCAGCATTTT	CASSPGNNQPQHF
TRBJ2-7	-	TRBD1	TRBV25-1	TGTGCCAGCAGTCACGGACAGGGGGGCGCCGAGCAGTACTTC	CASSHGQGGAEQYF
TRBJ2-1	-	TRBD1	TRBV5-6	TGTGCCAGCAGCTTTGGACAGGGAGAAGGAAATGAGCAGTTCTTC	CASSFGQGEGNEQFF
TRBJ2-5	-	-	TRBV5-4	TGTGCCAGCAGCGTAGGACGAGGGTGGGAGACCCAGTACTTC	CASSVGRGWETQYF
TRBJ2-1	-	TRBD2	TRBV4-3	TGCGCCAGCAGCCCCCCAGTCGCGGGGGAGGTGCATGAGCAGTTCTTC	CASSPPVAGEVHEQFF
TRBJ2-3	-	-	TRBV9	TGTGCCAGCAGCCCAGGGACCACTGATACGCAGTATTTT	CASSPGTTDTQYF
TRBJ2-3	-	-	TRBV4-3	TGCGCCAGCAGCCAAAGCTCCCCAGGGGGGAGCACAGATACGCAGTATTTT	CASSQSSPGGSTDTQYF
TRBJ1-1	-	TRBD1	TRBV6-6	TGTGCCAGCAGTTACGGACAGGACACTGAAGCTTTCTTT	CASSYGQDTEAFF
TRBJ1-5	-	-	TRBV28	TGTGCCAGCAGTTTGATCGGGGGAGGCCAGCCCCAGCATTTT	CASSLIGGGQPQHF
TRBJ1-5	-	-	TRBV15	TGTGCCACCAGCACAGGTAATCAGCCCCAGCATTTT	CATSTGNQPQHF
TRBJ2-7	-	TRBD1	TRBV7-2	TGTGCCAGCAGCCTTCGGGACAGGGAGAACGAGCAGTACTTC	CASSLRDRENEQYF
TRBJ1-5	-	TRBD1	TRBV5-5	TGTGCCAGCAGCTTGGCAACAGGGGGCCCAGATCAGCCCCAGCATTTT	CASSLATGGPDQPQHF
TRBJ1-6	-	-	TRBV4-1	TGCGCCAGCAGCCAGAGAGGGAACAATTCACCCCTCCACTTT	CASSQRGNNSPLHF
TRBJ1-2	-	-	TRBV6-5	TGTGCCAGCAGTTACTCGGGCAGTAGTTATGGCTACACCTTC	CASSYSGSSYGYTF
TRBJ1-1	-	TRBD1	TRBV7-2	TGTGCCAGCAGCTTCTGGACAGGAAACACTGAAGCTTTCTTT	CASSFWTGNTEAFF
TRBJ2-1	-	-	TRBV4-1	TGCGCCAGCAGCCAAGTAATCTCCGGGGGCAATGAGCAGTTCTTC	CASSQVISGGNEQFF
TRBJ2-5	few	TRBD1	TRBV4-3	TGCGCCAGCAGCCAGATTACAGGGGTGTGGGAGACCCAGTACTTC	CASSQITGVWETQYF
TRBJ2-7	-	-	TRBV10-3	TGTGCCATCAGTGAGTCGAGCGAGGAGCAGTACTTC	CAISESSEEQYF
TRBJ1-4	-	-	TRBV7-2	TGTGCCAGCAGCCGCGGGTACAGCTCTAATGAAAAACTGTTTTTT	CASSRGYSSNEKLFF
TRBJ1-1	few	-	TRBV6-1	TGTGCCAGCAGTGAAACGCAGGCGGCTGAAGCTTTCTTT	CASSETQAAEAFF
TRBJ2-1	few	-	TRBV7-2	TGTGCCAGCAGCGAGTCGGATTTAGTCTTC	CASSESDLVF
TRBJ1-2	-	TRBD1	TRBV27	TGTGCCAGCAGGGGGACAGGGGGCTACACCTTC	CASRGTGGYTF
TRBJ2-7	-	-	TRBV5-1	TGCGCCAGCAGCCGCGCGACTAATAAGTACGAGCAGTACTTC	CASSRATNKYEQYF
TRBJ2-1	-	TRBD2	TRBV5-5	TGTGCCAGCAGCGGGCGGGGGAGCCCTCCTATCGTGGAGTTCTTC	CASSGRGSPPIVEFF
TRBJ2-7	-	-	TRBV14	TGTGCCAGCAGCGAAGGAGTGTTCTCCTACGAGCAGTACTTC	CASSEGVFSYEQYF
TRBJ2-3	-	-	TRBV5-1	TGCGCCAGCAGCTACGGAGTCCTTAGCACAGATACGCAGTATTTT	CASSYGVLSTDTQYF
TRBJ2-7	-	-	TRBV7-6	TGTGCCAGCAGCTTTTCCTCACCCCCGGGACACGGTAGTGAGCAGTACTTC	CASSFSSPPGHGSEQYF
TRBJ1-5	-	-	TRBV7-2	TGTGCCAGCAGCTTGGGCAAACGGCCCCAGCATTTT	CASSLGKRPQHF
TRBJ2-5	-	-	TRBV9	TGTGCCAGCAGCGCGCCCCGCCAAGAGACCCAGTACTTC	CASSAPRQETQYF
TRBJ2-6	-	-	TRBV7-9	TGTGCCAGCAGCCGCCAGATGGGGGGCTCTGGGGCCAACGTCCTGACTTTC	CASSRQMGGSGANVLTF
TRBJ2-6	-	-	TRBV7-2	TGTGCCAGCAGCTTAGACCCCTGGCAGGGAGGCTCTGGGGCCAACGTCCTGACTTTC	CASSLDPWQGGSGANVLTF
TRBJ1-1	medium-sized	-	TRBV7-9	TGTGCCAGCAGCTTTAGGGGACGGGCAGGCCTCGGCACTGAAGCTTTCTTT	CASSFRGRAGLGTEAFF